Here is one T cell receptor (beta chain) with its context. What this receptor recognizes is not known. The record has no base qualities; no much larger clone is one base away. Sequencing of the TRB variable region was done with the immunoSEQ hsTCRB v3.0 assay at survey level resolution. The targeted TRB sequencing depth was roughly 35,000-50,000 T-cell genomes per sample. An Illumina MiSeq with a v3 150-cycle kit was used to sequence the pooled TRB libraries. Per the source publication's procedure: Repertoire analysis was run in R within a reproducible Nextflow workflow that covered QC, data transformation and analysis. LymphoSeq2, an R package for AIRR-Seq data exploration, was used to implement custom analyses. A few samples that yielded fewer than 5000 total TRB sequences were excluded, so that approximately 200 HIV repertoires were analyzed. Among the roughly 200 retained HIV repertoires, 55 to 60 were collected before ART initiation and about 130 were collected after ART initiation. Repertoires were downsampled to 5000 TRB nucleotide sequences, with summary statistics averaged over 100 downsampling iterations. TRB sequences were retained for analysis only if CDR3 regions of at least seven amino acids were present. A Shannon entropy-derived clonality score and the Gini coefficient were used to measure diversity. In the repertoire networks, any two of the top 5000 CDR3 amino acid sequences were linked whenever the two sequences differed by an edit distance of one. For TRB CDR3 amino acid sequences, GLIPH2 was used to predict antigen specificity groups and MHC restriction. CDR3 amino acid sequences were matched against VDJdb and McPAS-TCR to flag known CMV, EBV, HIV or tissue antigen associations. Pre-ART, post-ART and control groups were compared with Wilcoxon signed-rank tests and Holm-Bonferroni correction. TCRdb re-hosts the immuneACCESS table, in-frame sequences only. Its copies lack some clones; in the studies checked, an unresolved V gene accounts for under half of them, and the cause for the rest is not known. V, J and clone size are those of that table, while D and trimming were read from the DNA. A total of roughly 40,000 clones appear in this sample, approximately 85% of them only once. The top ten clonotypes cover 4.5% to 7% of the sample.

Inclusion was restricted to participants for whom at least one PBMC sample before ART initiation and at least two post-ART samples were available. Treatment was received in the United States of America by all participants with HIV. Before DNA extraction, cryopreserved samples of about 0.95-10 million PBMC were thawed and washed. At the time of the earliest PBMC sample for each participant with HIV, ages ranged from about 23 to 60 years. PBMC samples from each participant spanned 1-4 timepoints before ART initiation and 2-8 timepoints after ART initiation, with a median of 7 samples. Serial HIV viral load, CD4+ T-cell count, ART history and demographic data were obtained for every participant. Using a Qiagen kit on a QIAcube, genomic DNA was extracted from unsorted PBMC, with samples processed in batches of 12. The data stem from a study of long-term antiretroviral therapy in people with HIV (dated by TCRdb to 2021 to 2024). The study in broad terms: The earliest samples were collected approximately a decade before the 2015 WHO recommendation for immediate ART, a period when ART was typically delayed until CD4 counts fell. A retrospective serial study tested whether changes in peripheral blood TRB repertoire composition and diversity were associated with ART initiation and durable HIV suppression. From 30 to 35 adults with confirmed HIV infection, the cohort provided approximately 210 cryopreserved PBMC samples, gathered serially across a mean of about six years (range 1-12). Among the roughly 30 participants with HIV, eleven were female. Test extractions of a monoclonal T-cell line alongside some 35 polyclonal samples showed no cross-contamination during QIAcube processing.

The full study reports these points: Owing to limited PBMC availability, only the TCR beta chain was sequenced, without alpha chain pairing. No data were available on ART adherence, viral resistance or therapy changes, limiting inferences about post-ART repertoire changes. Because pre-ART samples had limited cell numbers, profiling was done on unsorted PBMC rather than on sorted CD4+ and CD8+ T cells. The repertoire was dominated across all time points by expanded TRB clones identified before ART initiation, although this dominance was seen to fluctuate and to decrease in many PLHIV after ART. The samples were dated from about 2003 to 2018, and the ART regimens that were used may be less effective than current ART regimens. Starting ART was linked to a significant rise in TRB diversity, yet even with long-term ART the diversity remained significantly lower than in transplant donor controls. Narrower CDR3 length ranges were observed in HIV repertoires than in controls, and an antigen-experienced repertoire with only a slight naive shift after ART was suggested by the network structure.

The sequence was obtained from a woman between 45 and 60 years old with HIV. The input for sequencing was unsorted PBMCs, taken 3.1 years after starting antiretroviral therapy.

In nucleotide form, the sequence is TGTGCCAGCATTCGGGACGGGAACACTGAAGCTTTCTTT. Translation gives CASIRDGNTEAFF. The chain was built from TRBV2 and TRBJ1-1; the D region possibly corresponds to TRBD1 (5 bases align). The V end loses 7 bases and the J end loses 1 base, and a stretch of 10 bases separates them. From the cysteine up to the phenylalanine, the CDR3 has a length of 13 residues. The retained sequence is limited to the CDR3, 39 bases, with the frame set at the first base. The germline V gene gives CDR1 as SNHLY and CDR2 as FYNNEI. When the CDR3 is completed using the reference TRBV2 and TRBJ1-1 genes on either side, the full variable domain is EPEVTQTPSHQVTQMGQEVILRCVPISNHLYFYWYRQILGQKVEFLVSFYNNEISEKSEIFDDQFSVERPDGSNFTLKIRSTKLEDSAMYFCASIRDGNTEAFFGQGTRLTVV.